This T cell receptor (beta chain) was recorded in a study of T cell changes during pregnancy in multiple sclerosis. The CDR3 extends over 20 amino acids. The germline V gene has CDR1 KGHSH and CDR2 LQKENI. With V trimmed by 1 base and J by 0 bases, 15 bases remained unmatched. Clones were sequenced by immunoSEQ multiplex PCR, and TCRdb holds only the in-frame ones, with some missing. The table records about 30,000 clones, about 92% of them present only once. The V gene is TRBV18, the J gene TRBJ2-4; 7 bases map to TRBD1. The specimen comprised CD8+ T cells from peripheral blood mononuclear cells, sampled before pregnancy. The TCR originated in a female donor with multiple sclerosis, enrolled in a pregnancy study. The CDR3 protein is CASSPHFLFRDRLAKNIQYF. The CDR3, as DNA: TGTGCCAGCTCACCACATTTCCTTTTCCGGGACAGATTAGCCAAAAACATTCAGTACTTC.